This paragraph covers one T cell receptor beta chain sequence. Its recognized antigen is unknown. The record has no base qualities; no much larger clone is one base away. PBMCs were isolated by Ficoll-Paque density gradient centrifugation. The instrument was an Illumina NovaSeq 6000. Using 5'RACE with constant-segment primers, TCRalpha and TCRbeta cDNA libraries were constructed, with sample barcodes and unique molecular identifiers added in the process. RNA was extracted from every sample with Trizol reagent. Library amplification was performed in two PCR steps, and a second sample barcode and Illumina TruSeq adapters were introduced in the second step. Sequencing of the libraries was done on an Illumina NovaSeq, producing 2 x 150 bp paired-end reads. The authors processed their data as follows. With migec v1.2.7, reads were demultiplexed and then collapsed into UMI-guided consensus sequences. Using mixcr v2.1.11, UMI consensuses were aligned to TRA and TRB V and J templates and then assembled into clonotypes. Clonotypes were classified as expanded or contracted when called significant by both edgeR and NoisET, with noise models trained on biological replicates. For edgeR calls, a false discovery rate-adjusted p below 0.01 and a log2 fold-change threshold of 1 were applied. PCA with hierarchical clustering of max-normalized trajectories of the 1000 most abundant clonotypes was used as exploratory dynamics analysis. The CD4 or CD8 phenotype of responding clones was assigned using the separately sequenced CD4+ and CD8+ repertoires. TCRdb trimmed the raw reads at Q25, called clones with MiXCR and kept productive beta chains. Entries are consolidated by CDR3 protein sequence, retaining the most common genes and DNA. The V and J calls, along with clone size, are taken from TCRdb and not from the paper's own processing. The sample has under 600,000 distinct CDR3 sequences on record, 20% to 25% of them singletons. The top ten clonotypes cover roughly 8.3% of the sample.

The sample belongs to a study of T-cell memory formation after mild COVID-19 (dated by TCRdb to the early 2020s). Background on the whole study: Most TCR sequence clusters were specific to one of the two donors. In a couple of donors, T-cell clones that expanded and contracted after mild COVID-19 were tracked by sequencing TCRalpha and TCRbeta repertoires over time. Two young, previously healthy adult volunteers, one female and one male, were included in the cohort.

Paper-wide results and their limitations: Clones contracting from day 15 to 85 had balanced CD4/CD8 phenotypes, while a second wave expanding from day 15 to 37 was biased towards CD4+. The detection of some responding clones in pre-infection memory suggests that pre-existing cross-reactive memory T cells joined the SARS-CoV-2 response. Contracting CD4+ clones were located mainly in the CM and EM memory subsets, whereas CD8+ clones were found to be enriched in EMRA. SARS-CoV-2 specificity of the second-wave clones peaking on day 37 was not confirmed. Only a couple of mild cases were covered in the study, and larger cohorts including severe cases with pre-infection samples were considered necessary.

V gives up 7 bases and J gives up 2 bases, and the segment between their germline ends measures 17 bases. Looking up the germline V gene yields CDR1 SGHTA and CDR2 FQGNSA. The CDR3 runs 15 residues from the cysteine to the phenylalanine. Of the read, only the CDR3 DNA is kept; its 45 bases are in frame from base 1. The source is an adult woman who had mild COVID-19 (a few samples of this study predate the infection). The sample titles of this study are shuffled in the database, so cell type and time point are left out; the donor was told from shared clones. The sequence is built from TRBV7-2 and TRBJ1-2, with TRBD1 tentatively as D gene (5 bases match). The sequenced sample consisted of PBMCs or a T cell subset sorted from them (not recorded which). For the CDR3, the sequence is CASIQLAGGNYGYTF. The sequence in DNA is TGTGCCAGCATCCAGTTGGCGGGGGGAAACTATGGCTACACCTTC.